This note documents a single TCR beta chain sequence. The data belong to a study of blood T cell repertoires in COVID-19. Study as a whole: The United States, Italy and Spain were the sources of the acute and convalescent COVID-19 samples.

Those enrolled, adults aged roughly 18 to 90 years, came from about two dozen US areas. The study counted Cohort 3 donors as recovered given two negative PCRs, clearance, or symptom resolution. The assay was immunoSEQ multiplex PCR, and TCRdb's table has in-frame clones only and misses some. The profile shows 300,000 to 350,000 clones, approximately 83% of them singletons. This CDR3 comprises 15 residues. After removal of 0 bases from V and 1 base from J, the junction contained 3 bases not matched to a gene. CDR1 SGHRS and CDR2 YFSETQ come from the germline V gene. This TCR was recovered from a man aged 30 to 39 who had recovered from COVID-19. Sequencing was carried out using PBMCs or T cells enriched from blood (not recorded which). The V and J genes are TRBV5-1 and TRBJ1-1; the match to TRBD1 covers 7 bases. CDR3 in DNA: TGCGCCAGCAGCTTGGCCCCAGGGGGGAACACTGAAGCTTTCTTT. It yields the protein CASSLAPGGNTEAFF.